This T cell receptor (beta chain) comes out of a study of molecular identifiers for immune sequencing clone quantification. Whole-study results and caveats: Identical TCR molecules that share a barcode could lead to an underestimation of highly expanded clone sizes.

TCRdb analysed the PCR reads with MiXCR anew, one entry per CDR3 protein. The sample gives about 500,000 distinct CDR3 sequences, about 25% of which show up once; approximately 0.76% is in the top ten. This clonotype was detected ten times or more. Its target is unknown. This TCR derives from a human donor in good health. Some libraries in this study had Jurkat cell RNA spiked in. Sequenced material: naive CD8+ T cells from blood, with Jurkat cell RNA spiked in. Specified subset: FACS-sorted CD8+CD4-CCR7+CD45RA+ naive T cells.

The CDR3 DNA sequence: TGTGCCAGCAGCCTCAATTACGACAGGGTATTATGGTACTTC. It codes for CASSLNYDRVLWYF. This chain connects TRBV5-5 to TRBJ2-7; TRBD1 agrees at 7 bases. CDR1 and CDR2 (germline): SGHKS, YYEKEE (reference sequence). Trimming removed 4 bases from V and 12 bases from J; junction bases left unmatched: 16. The CDR3 contains 14 residues.